Shown below are 21 T cell receptor beta chains from a single sample sequenced in a study of blood T cell repertoires in COVID-19. This table comes from immunoSEQ multiplex PCR, and its TCRdb copy is limited to in-frame clones, with some not included. The sample holds around 250,000 clones; around 84% are singletons and the top ten take 5%. Material for sequencing was PBMCs or T cells enriched from blood (not recorded which). All receptors come from a man aged 40-55 years who had been exposed to COVID-19.

The chain combines TRBV19 with TRBJ2-7; D might be TRBD1 (5 bases). The CDR3 consists of 14 residues. Trimming took 3 bases from V and 0 from J, leaving 9 bases between them. Germline V gene data show CDR1 as LNHDA and CDR2 as SQIVND (reference sequence). This chain's CDR3 is CASSIDRYSYEQYF. CDR3 bases: TGTGCCAGTAGTATCGACAGATACTCCTACGAGCAGTACTTC.

This rearrangement joins TRBV3-1 (or the pseudogene TRBV3-2) to TRBJ1-5; tentatively, D is TRBD1 (6 bases). The CDR3 spans 14 residues. Germline CDR1 reads LGHDT; CDR2 reads YNNKEL (reference sequence). V was cut by 5 bases and J by 4 bases, with 12 bases left in between. CDR3 in amino acids: CASSARDKNQPQHF. The CDR3, as DNA: TGTGCCAGCAGCGCACGGGACAAGAATCAGCCCCAGCATTTT.

The chain has TRBV24-1 and TRBJ2-3; 11 bases match TRBD1. Germline V CDR1 and CDR2: KGHDR, SFDVKD. V shed 5 bases and J 0 bases; nucleotides not matched to a gene: 15. The CDR3 contains 20 residues. This CDR3 reads CATSVPSGTGGHTSTDTQYF. The CDR3 bases are TGTGCCACCAGTGTGCCGTCCGGGACAGGGGGTCACACTAGCACAGATACGCAGTATTTT.

In this sample, this clone turned up a few times. The chain is built from TRBV7-3 and TRBJ1-1; no reliable D call. The germline V gene has CDR1 SGHTA and CDR2 FQGTGA. Trimming took 0 bases from V and 1 from J, leaving 9 bases between them. The CDR3 runs to 15 residues. CDR3 DNA: TGTGCCAGCAGCTTAACGGTCGCAGAGAACACTGAAGCTTTCTTT. It translates to CASSLTVAENTEAFF.

In this sample, this clone turned up a few times. The chain joins TRBV9 to TRBJ1-3, with unresolved D. CDR1 and CDR2 (germline): SGDLS, YYNGEE. CDR3 length: 14 amino acids. V lost 2 bases, J lost 0 bases, and 6 bases lay in between. The CDR3 DNA is TGTGCCAGCAGCGTTTTATCCTCTGGAAACACCATATATTTT. This translates into CASSVLSSGNTIYF. Full variable domain (outside the CDR3, taken from reference TRBV9 and TRBJ1-3): DSGVTQTPKHLITATGQRVTLRCSPRSGDLSVYWYQQSLDQGLQFLIQYYNGEERAKGNILERFSAQQFPDLHSELNLSSLELGDSALYFCASSVLSSGNTIYFGEGSWLTVV.

This clone turned up a few times. V gene TRBV20-1 combines with J gene TRBJ2-7, with D hard to call. This CDR3 region has 11 residues. Germline loops: CDR1 DFQATT, CDR2 SNEGSKA (reference sequence). V lost 3 bases to trimming and J lost 11 bases, with 14 bases between them. In nucleotides, the CDR3 is TGCAGTGCTAGTAATGGGCAGAGAGAGTACTTC. Amino acid sequence: CSASNGQREYF.

The gene calls are TRBV10-3 and TRBJ2-7; TRBD2 matches at 7 bases. V gave up 6 bases and J gave up 0 bases; unmatched junction bases: 8. Germline loops: CDR1 ENHRY, CDR2 SYGVKD. The CDR3 runs 15 residues. Here the CDR3 reads CAIRDLAVFSYEQYF. CDR3 DNA: TGTGCCATCAGGGACCTAGCGGTTTTCTCCTACGAGCAGTACTTC.

In nucleotides, the CDR3 is TGTGCCAGCAGCCACCCATCGGACAGGGGGTCCATGAACACTGAAGCTTTCTTT. This translates into CASSHPSDRGSMNTEAFF. The chain has TRBV7-9 and TRBJ1-1, with 10 bases lining up with TRBD1. Germline trimming cut 5 bases from V and 0 bases from J; bases unmatched to any gene: 12. CDR3 size: 18 residues. Germline assignment: CDR1 SEHNR and CDR2 FQNEAQ (reference sequence). Drawing the rest from reference TRBV7-9 and TRBJ1-1, the complete variable domain is DTGVSQNPRHKITKRGQNVTFRCDPISEHNRLYWYRQTLGQGPEFLTYFQNEAQLEKSRLLSDRFSAERPKGSFSTLEIQRTEQGDSAMYLCASSHPSDRGSMNTEAFFGQGTRLTVV.

This clone was counted once. The chain uses TRBV7-3 and TRBJ2-2, with D tentatively TRBD1 (5 bases). The germline V gene has CDR1 SGHTA and CDR2 FQGTGA. Trimming removed 0 bases from V and 6 bases from J, with 8 bases in between. This CDR3 has 14 residues. The CDR3 region is CASSLTQGSGELFF. CDR3 nucleotide sequence: TGTGCCAGCAGCTTAACTCAGGGCTCCGGGGAGCTGTTTTTT.

The V gene is TRBV14, the J gene TRBJ1-6; weak D call: TRBD1 (6 bases). CDR3 length: 16 amino acids. Trimming stripped 1 base from V and 10 bases from J, with 17 bases between. Germline V gene lookup returns CDR1 SGHDN and CDR2 FVKESK. The CDR3 here is CASSQVGGHLESPLHF. For the CDR3, the DNA is TGTGCCAGCAGCCAAGTGGGGGGGCATTTGGAATCACCCCTCCACTTT.

V is TRBV28 and J is TRBJ2-7; 7 nucleotides agree with TRBD1. With 5 bases clipped from V and 0 bases from J, the junction kept 7 bases outside the gene matches. The CDR3 is made up of 15 amino acids. The germline CDR1 and CDR2 sequences are MDHEN and SYDVKM. The CDR3 DNA reads TGTGCCAGCAGTCTCCCGGGACAGCCCTCCTACGAGCAGTACTTC. Its translation: CASSLPGQPSYEQYF.

V usage is TRBV27 and J usage is TRBJ2-2, with unresolved D. Per germline, CDR1 MNHEY and CDR2 SMNVEV (reference sequence). The CDR3 extends over 12 amino acids. V was cut by 2 bases and J by 6 bases, with 4 bases left in between. CDR3 in DNA: TGTGCCAGCAGTTTACACTCCGGGGAGCTGTTTTTT. Protein: CASSLHSGELFF.

J is TRBJ1-5 and V is TRBV2; D uncertain. The V gene lost 4 bases and the J gene lost 7 bases, with 14 bases spanning the gap. The CDR3 is 14 residues long. Germline CDR1 reads SNHLY; CDR2 reads FYNNEI. The CDR3 sequence: CASSAPPPRQPQHF. CDR3 in DNA: TGTGCCAGCAGTGCTCCCCCACCCAGGCAGCCCCAGCATTTT.

J is TRBJ2-2 and V is TRBV21-1; the table's D call of TRBD2 was not tested on the DNA. TRBV21-1 is classified as a pseudogene. This CDR3 comprises 19 residues. This chain's CDR3 is CASSKSRVKREKKSGELFF. CDR3 DNA: TGTGCCAGCAGCAAATCTAGGGTAAAGCGGGAGAAGAAGAGCGGGGAGCTGTTTTTT.

The V gene is TRBV5-1, the J gene TRBJ1-1, with D possibly TRBD1 on 6 matching bases. Germline V gives CDR1 SGHRS, CDR2 YFSETQ. This CDR3 has 14 amino acids. V was clipped by 0 bases and J by 3 bases, with 9 bases between them. This chain's CDR3 is CASSLGTADTEAFF. The CDR3 nucleotides read TGCGCCAGCAGCTTGGGGACAGCAGACACTGAAGCTTTCTTT.

The J gene is TRBJ2-7, the V gene TRBV11-2, with D maybe TRBD1 (5 bases). Looked up from germline, CDR1 is SGHAT and CDR2 is FQNNGV. The CDR3 runs 12 residues. Trimming removed 5 bases from V and 2 bases from J, with 7 bases in between. CDR3 bases: TGTGCCAGCAGCCGCAGGGCCTACGAGCAGTACTTC. Translation gives CASSRRAYEQYF.

In this sample, this clone turned up many times. The chain is built from TRBV5-6 and TRBJ1-5; D remains unclear. The CDR3 spans 18 residues. In germline, CDR1 is SGHDT, CDR2 YYEEEE. V shed 0 bases and J shed 4 bases, with 20 bases lying between them. As DNA, the CDR3 is TGTGCCAGCAGCTTGGGTGGAGGCGGTCCCGGCCGGAATCAGCCCCAGCATTTT. This gives the protein CASSLGGGGPGRNQPQHF.

The V call is TRBV10-3, the J call TRBJ1-6; TRBD1 matches at 9 bases. V gave up 6 bases and J gave up 10 bases; unmatched junction bases: 10. The CDR3 is 15 residues long. Germline V gene data show CDR1 as ENHRY and CDR2 as SYGVKD. In DNA, the CDR3 is TGTGCCATCAGATCACCGGGACAGGGAAAATCACCCCTCCACTTT. Translating it yields CAIRSPGQGKSPLHF.

CDR3 DNA sequence: TGTGCCAGCTCCGGGACTCTAACGGGCTACACCTTC. It translates to CASSGTLTGYTF. The J gene is TRBJ1-2, the V gene TRBV27, with D perhaps TRBD1 (5 bases). Germline V lookup: CDR1 MNHEY, CDR2 SMNVEV (reference sequence). The CDR3 has 12 residues. V was clipped by 8 bases and J by 8 bases, with 15 bases between them.

The chain joins TRBV28 to TRBJ2-7; possible D gene TRBD1, 6 bases. Germline lookup yields CDR1 MDHEN and CDR2 SYDVKM. V was clipped by 6 bases and J by 4 bases, with 16 bases between them. CDR3 size: 14 residues. The CDR3 region is CASRGARLAYEQYF. The CDR3 region has the DNA TGTGCCAGCAGGGGGGCTAGGTTAGCGTACGAGCAGTACTTC.

This chain uses TRBV6-2 or TRBV6-3 with TRBJ2-3, with 8 nucleotides matching TRBD2. The CDR3 has 14 amino acids. Germline CDR1 reads MNHEY; CDR2 reads SVGEGT. With 6 bases clipped from V and 2 bases from J, the junction kept 4 bases outside the gene matches. The CDR3 DNA is TGTGCCAGCAGCAAACTAGCGGCCACAGATACGCAGTATTTT. Residues: CASSKLAATDTQYF.